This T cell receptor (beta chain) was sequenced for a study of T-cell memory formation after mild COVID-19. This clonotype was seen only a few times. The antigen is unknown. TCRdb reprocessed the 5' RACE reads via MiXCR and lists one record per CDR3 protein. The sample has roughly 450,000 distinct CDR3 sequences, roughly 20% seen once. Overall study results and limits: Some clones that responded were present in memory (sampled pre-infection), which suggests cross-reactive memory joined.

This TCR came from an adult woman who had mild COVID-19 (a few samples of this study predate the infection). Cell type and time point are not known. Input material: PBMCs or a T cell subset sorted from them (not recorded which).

In nucleotides, the CDR3 is TGCGCCAGCAGCTTAGCGGCCTCCGGGAACACTGAAGCTTTCTTT. This gives the protein CASSLAASGNTEAFF. J is TRBJ1-1 and V is TRBV5-1; D uncertain. The CDR3 extends over 15 amino acids. Trimming took 2 bases from V and 1 from J, leaving 12 bases between them. The germline V gene encodes CDR1 SGHRS and CDR2 YFSETQ.